The source of this T cell receptor beta chain is a study of beta chain features in type 1 diabetes. Study-level results: TCRB CDR3 length was moderately but significantly reduced in all four CD4+ subsets of Type 1 diabetes patients.

Only a few counts were recorded for this clone. Its antigen is still unknown. What was sequenced were expressed TCRB transcripts, since all of the isolated RNA had been reverse transcribed. Roughly 3.6 million reads per sample were averaged for naive, central memory and regulatory samples. Data came from immunoSEQ multiplex PCR; TCRdb stores just in-frame clones and leaves some out. The sample carries 250,000 to 300,000 clones, over 11% recorded once. CDR1 and CDR2 from the germline V gene are LNHDA and SQIVND (reference sequence). Germline trimming cut 3 bases from V and 6 bases from J; bases unmatched to any gene: 4. This CDR3 is built from 13 residues.

The TCR comes from a man aged 25 to 40 with type 1 diabetes. The rearrangement uses TRBV19 and TRBJ2-7; the match to TRBD1 covers 8 bases. The sample comprised naive CD4+ T cells from blood. The CDR3 DNA sequence: TGTGCCAGTAGTATGGACAGGGTTAGCGAGCAGTACTTC. Protein product: CASSMDRVSEQYF. Together with reference TRBV19 and TRBJ2-7, the CDR3 gives the full variable domain: DGGITQSPKYLFRKEGQNVTLSCEQNLNHDAMYWYRQDPGQGLRLIYYSQIVNDFQKGDIAEGYSVSREKKESFPLTVTSAQKNPTAFYLCASSMDRVSEQYFGPGTRLTVT.